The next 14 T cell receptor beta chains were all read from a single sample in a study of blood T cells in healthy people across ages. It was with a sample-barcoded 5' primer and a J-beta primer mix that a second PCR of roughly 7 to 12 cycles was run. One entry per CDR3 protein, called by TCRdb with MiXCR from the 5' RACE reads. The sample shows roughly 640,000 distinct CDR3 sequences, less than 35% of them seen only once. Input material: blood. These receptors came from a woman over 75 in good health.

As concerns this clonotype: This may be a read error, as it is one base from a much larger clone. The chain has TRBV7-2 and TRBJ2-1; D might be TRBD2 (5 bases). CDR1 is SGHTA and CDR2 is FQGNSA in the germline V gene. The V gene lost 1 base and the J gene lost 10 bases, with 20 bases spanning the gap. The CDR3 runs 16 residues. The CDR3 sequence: CASSLGGSASQREQFF. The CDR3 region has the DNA TGTGCCAGCAGCTTAGGAGGGTCAGCATCTCAGAGGGAGCAGTTCTTC.

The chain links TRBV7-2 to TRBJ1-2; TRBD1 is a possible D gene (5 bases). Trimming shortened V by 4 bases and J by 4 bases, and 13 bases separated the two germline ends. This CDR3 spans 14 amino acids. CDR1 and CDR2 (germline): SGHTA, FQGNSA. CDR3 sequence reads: CASSSQGGIYGYTF. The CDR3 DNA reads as TGTGCCAGCAGCTCCCAGGGAGGGATCTATGGCTACACCTTC.

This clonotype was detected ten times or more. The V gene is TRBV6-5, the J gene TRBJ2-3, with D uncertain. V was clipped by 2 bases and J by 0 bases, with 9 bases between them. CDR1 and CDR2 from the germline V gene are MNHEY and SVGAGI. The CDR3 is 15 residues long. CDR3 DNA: TGTGCCAGCAGTTACCTAGGTACCAGCACAGATACGCAGTATTTT. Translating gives CASSYLGTSTDTQYF.

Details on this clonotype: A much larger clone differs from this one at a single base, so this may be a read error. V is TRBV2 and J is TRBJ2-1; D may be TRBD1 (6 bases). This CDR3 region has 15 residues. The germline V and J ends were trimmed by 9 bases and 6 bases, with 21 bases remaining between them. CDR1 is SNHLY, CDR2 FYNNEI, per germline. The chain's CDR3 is CASKQGLPVSNEQFF. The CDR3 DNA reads TGTGCCAGTAAGCAGGGGCTTCCCGTAAGCAATGAGCAGTTCTTC.

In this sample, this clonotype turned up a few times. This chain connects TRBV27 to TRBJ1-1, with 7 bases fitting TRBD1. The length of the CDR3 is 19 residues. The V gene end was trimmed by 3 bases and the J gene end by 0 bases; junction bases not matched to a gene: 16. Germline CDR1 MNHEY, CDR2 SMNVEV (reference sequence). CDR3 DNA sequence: TGTGCCAGCAGTTTTTCGGGACAGCCGAGCCGCGCTATGAACACTGAAGCTTTCTTT. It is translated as CASSFSGQPSRAMNTEAFF.

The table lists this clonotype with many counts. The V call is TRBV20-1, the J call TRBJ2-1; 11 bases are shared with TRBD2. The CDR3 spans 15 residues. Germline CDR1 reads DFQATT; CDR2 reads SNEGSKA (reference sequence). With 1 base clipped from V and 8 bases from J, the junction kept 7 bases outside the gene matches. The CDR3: CSARVGTSGGDEQFF. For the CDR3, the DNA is TGCAGTGCTAGAGTGGGGACTAGCGGAGGGGATGAGCAGTTCTTC.

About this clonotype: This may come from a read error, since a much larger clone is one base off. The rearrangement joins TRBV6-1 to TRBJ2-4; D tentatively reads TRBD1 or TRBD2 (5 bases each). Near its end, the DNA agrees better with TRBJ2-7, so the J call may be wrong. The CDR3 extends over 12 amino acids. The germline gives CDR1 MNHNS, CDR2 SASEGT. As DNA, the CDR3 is TGTACCAGCAGGGTGGGGGCCTACGAGCAGTACTTC. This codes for CTSRVGAYEQYF.

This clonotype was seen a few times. This CDR3 reads CASSPEGTGRNSPLHF. The CDR3 coding sequence is TGCGCCAGCAGCCCGGAAGGGACAGGCAGAAATTCACCCCTCCACTTT. The V call is TRBV5-1, the J call TRBJ1-6, with 8 positions matching TRBD1. This CDR3 is 16 amino acids long. Germline V lookup: CDR1 SGHRS, CDR2 YFSETQ. V lost 4 bases, J lost 7 bases, and 10 bases stayed unmatched. The full variable domain, its missing parts supplied by reference TRBV5-1 and TRBJ1-6, is KAGVTQTPRYLIKTRGQQVTLSCSPISGHRSVSWYQQTPGQGLQFLFEYFSETQRNKGNFPGRFSGRQFSNSRSEMNVSTLELGDSALYLCASSPEGTGRNSPLHFGNGTRLTVT.

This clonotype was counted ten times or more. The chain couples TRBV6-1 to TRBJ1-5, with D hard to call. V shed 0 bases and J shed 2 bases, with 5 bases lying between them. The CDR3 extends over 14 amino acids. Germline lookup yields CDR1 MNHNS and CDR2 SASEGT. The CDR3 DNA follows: TGTGCCAGCAGTGAAGCACTGGGCAATCAGCCCCAGCATTTT. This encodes CASSEALGNQPQHF.

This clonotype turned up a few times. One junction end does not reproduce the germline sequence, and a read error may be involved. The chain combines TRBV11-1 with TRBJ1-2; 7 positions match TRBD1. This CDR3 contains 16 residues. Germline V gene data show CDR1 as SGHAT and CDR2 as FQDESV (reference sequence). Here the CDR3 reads CAGSVTGDPVNYGYTF. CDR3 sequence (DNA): TGTGCCGGCAGCGTTACAGGGGATCCTGTTAACTATGGCTACACCTTC.

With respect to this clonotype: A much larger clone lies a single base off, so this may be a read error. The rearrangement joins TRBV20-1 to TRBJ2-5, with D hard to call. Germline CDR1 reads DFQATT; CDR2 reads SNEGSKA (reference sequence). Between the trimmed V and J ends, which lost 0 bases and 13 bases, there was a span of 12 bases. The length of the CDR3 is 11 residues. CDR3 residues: CSARDSPNAYF. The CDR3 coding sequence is TGCAGTGCTAGAGATAGCCCCAATGCGTACTTC.

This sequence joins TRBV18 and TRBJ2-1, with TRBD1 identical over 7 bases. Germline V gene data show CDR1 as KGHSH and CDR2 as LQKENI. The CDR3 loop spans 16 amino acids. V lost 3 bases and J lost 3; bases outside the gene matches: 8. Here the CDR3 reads CASSPSQGNIYNEQFF. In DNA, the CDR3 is TGTGCCAGCTCACCTTCACAGGGGAACATCTACAATGAGCAGTTCTTC.

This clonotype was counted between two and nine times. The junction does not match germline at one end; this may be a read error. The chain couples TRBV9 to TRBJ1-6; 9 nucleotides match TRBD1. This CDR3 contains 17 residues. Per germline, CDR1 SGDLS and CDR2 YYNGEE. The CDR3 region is CAGSVASFWDRESPLHF. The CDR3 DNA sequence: TGTGCCGGCAGCGTAGCGAGTTTTTGGGACAGGGAATCACCCCTCCACTTT. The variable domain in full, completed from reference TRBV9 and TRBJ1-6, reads DSGVTQTPKHLITATGQRVTLRCSPRSGDLSVYWYQQSLDQGLQFLIQYYNGEERAKGNILERFSAQQFPDLHSELNLSSLELGDSALYFCAGSVASFWDRESPLHFGNGTRLTVT.

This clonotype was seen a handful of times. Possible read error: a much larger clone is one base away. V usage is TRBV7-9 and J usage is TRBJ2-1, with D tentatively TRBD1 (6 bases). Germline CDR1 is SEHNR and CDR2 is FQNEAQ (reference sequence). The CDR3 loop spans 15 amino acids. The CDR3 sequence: CAGSLGQGPRNEQFF. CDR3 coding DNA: TGTGCCGGCAGCTTAGGGCAGGGGCCCCGAAATGAGCAGTTCTTC.